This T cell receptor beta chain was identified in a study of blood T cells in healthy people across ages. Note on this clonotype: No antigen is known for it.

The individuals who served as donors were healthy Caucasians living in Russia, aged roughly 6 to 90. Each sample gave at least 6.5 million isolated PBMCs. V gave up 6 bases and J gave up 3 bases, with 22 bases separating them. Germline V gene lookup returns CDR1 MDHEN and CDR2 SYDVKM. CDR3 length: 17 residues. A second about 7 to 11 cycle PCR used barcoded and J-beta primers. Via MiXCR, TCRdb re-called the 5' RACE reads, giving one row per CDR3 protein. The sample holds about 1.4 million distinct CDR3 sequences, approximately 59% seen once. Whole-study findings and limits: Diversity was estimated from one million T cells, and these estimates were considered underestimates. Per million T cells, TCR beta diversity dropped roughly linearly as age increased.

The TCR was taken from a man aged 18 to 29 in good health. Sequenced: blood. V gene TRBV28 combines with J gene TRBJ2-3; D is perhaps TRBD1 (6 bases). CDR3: CASRIPSPGHRTDTQYF. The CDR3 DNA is TGTGCCAGCAGGATACCTTCGCCGGGACACAGGACAGATACGCAGTATTTT.